This passage covers 20 T cell receptor beta chains from one sample sequenced in a study of Ad26.COV2.S vaccination and SARS-CoV-2 variants. The assay was immunoSEQ multiplex PCR, and TCRdb's table has in-frame clones only and misses some. The data show about 250,000 clones, approximately 87% seen once. The treatment was: around 19 received Ad26.COV2.S at low or high dose, single or two shots; about five received placebo; per-sample allocation not given. Sampling happened 63 days after the first vaccine or placebo injection. The source material was peripheral blood, sampled in a trial of Ad26.COV2.S vaccine versus placebo. The receptor set was obtained from a person between 18 and 60 years old who received the Ad26.COV2.S COVID-19 vaccine or a placebo.

V is TRBV11-2 and J is TRBJ1-6; the D is unclear. The CDR3 loop spans 14 amino acids. With 3 bases removed from V and 4 bases from J, the gap between germline ends came to 7 bases. Per the germline V gene, CDR1 is SGHAT and CDR2 is FQNNGV. CDR3 in amino acids: CASSFFGYNSPLHF. The CDR3 nucleotides are TGTGCCAGCAGCTTTTTCGGTTATAATTCACCCCTCCACTTT.

J is TRBJ1-1 and V is TRBV7-9; 7 bases agree with TRBD1. Germline CDR1 is SEHNR and CDR2 is FQNEAQ (reference sequence). The V gene end was trimmed by 9 bases and the J gene end by 1 base; junction bases not matched to a gene: 5. This CDR3 spans 13 amino acids. In nucleotides, the CDR3 is TGTGCCAGTAGGGACAGCAAGAACACTGAAGCTTTCTTT. Translating gives CASRDSKNTEAFF.

Only one count was recorded for this clone. The chain carries TRBV5-4 and TRBJ1-2, with D uncertain. The germline V gene has CDR1 SGHNT and CDR2 YYREEE (reference sequence). V was trimmed by 3 bases and J by 7 bases, leaving 10 bases between them. This CDR3 has 12 residues. The CDR3 sequence: CASSWEGSGYTF. The DNA for the CDR3 is TGTGCCAGCAGCTGGGAGGGAAGTGGCTACACCTTC.

The chain's CDR3 is CASTPGGGGGYTF. CDR3 bases: TGTGCCAGCACCCCCGGGGGGGGTGGTGGCTACACCTTC. The V and J genes are TRBV6-1 and TRBJ1-2, with TRBD1 as a possible D gene (5 bases). The length of the CDR3 is 13 residues. Trimming took off 7 bases at V and 7 bases at J, with 16 bases between the two ends. Germline V gene lookup returns CDR1 MNHNS and CDR2 SASEGT.

The rearrangement joins TRBV25-1 to TRBJ1-4, with no clear D. The CDR3 has 15 amino acids. V lost 3 bases, J lost 6 bases, and 14 bases lay in between. Germline-derived CDR1 and CDR2 are MGHDK and SYGVNS. This CDR3 is CASSDLRGGDEKLFF. The CDR3 DNA reads as TGTGCCAGCAGTGATTTGCGGGGAGGCGATGAAAAACTGTTTTTT.

This clone is a singleton in its sample. V and J are TRBV5-1 and TRBJ2-7; either TRBD1 or TRBD2 may fit D (5 bases each). This CDR3 has 15 residues. Trimming cost V 4 bases and J 2 bases, with 16 bases left between them. Germline V gives CDR1 SGHRS, CDR2 YFSETQ. The CDR3, as DNA: TGCGCCAGCAGCCTGGGGGTACGGAAGACCTACGAGCAGTACTTC. It codes for CASSLGVRKTYEQYF.

This rearrangement joins TRBV4-2 to TRBJ2-7; possibly TRBD1 for D (5 bases). V lost 5 bases and J lost 6, with 8 bases in between. Per the germline V gene, CDR1 is LGHNA and CDR2 is YNFKEQ. The CDR3 has 11 residues. CDR3 nucleotide sequence: TGTGCCAGCAGCTCAGGGCTCGAGCAGTACTTC. Its translation: CASSSGLEQYF.

The chain employs TRBV24-1 and TRBJ2-1; TRBD1 matches 10 bases. Germline V CDR1 and CDR2: KGHDR, SFDVKD. The ends lost 6 bases at V and 7 bases at J; junction bases unmatched: 8. The CDR3 is made up of 15 amino acids. DNA of the CDR3: TGTGCCACCAGTATGACAGGGGGCGCGGGTAATGAGCAGTTCTTC. Translation gives CATSMTGGAGNEQFF.

This clone is a singleton in its sample. This chain connects TRBV11-1 to TRBJ1-1; D is undetermined. The CDR3 extends over 13 amino acids. The V gene's germline CDR1 is SGHAT and CDR2 FQDESV (reference sequence). The V end was cut by 2 bases, the J end by 1 base, with 5 bases between. The CDR3 bases are TGTGCCAGCAGCTTACAGGAGAACACTGAAGCTTTCTTT. It specifies CASSLQENTEAFF.

The rearrangement joins TRBV19 to TRBJ2-1, with a weak D call TRBD2 (5 bases). Trimming removed 0 bases at V and 6 bases at J, with 12 bases between. In germline, CDR1 is LNHDA, CDR2 SQIVND (reference sequence). The CDR3 has 15 amino acids. This chain's CDR3 is CASSIDLLVSNEQFF. Written as DNA, the CDR3 is TGTGCCAGTAGTATAGATTTACTAGTTAGCAATGAGCAGTTCTTC.

This chain uses TRBV18 with TRBJ2-3; D is unclear. V gave up 3 bases and J gave up 3 bases, with 10 bases separating them. This CDR3 comprises 14 residues. The germline V gene encodes CDR1 KGHSH and CDR2 LQKENI. The CDR3 sequence is CASSPGAETDTQYF. Here the CDR3 DNA reads TGTGCCAGCTCACCGGGTGCCGAGACAGATACGCAGTATTTT.

The chain employs TRBV6-4 and TRBJ1-1; D possibly corresponds to TRBD1 (6 bases). Per germline, CDR1 MRHNA and CDR2 SNTAGT. V was trimmed by 6 bases and J by 4 bases, leaving 15 bases between them. There are 14 residues in the CDR3. CDR3 sequence reads: CASRPVGGLTEAFF. The CDR3 coding sequence is TGTGCCAGCAGGCCGGTCGGGGGGCTCACTGAAGCTTTCTTT.

The rearrangement uses TRBV29-1 and TRBJ2-7; D call uncertain. CDR1 is SQVTM and CDR2 is ANQGSEA in the germline V gene. Trimming removed 6 bases at V and 2 bases at J, with 14 bases between. This CDR3 has 13 residues. The DNA for the CDR3 is TGCAGCGTCGGGTCTAGACTTACCTACGAGCAGTACTTC. Protein: CSVGSRLTYEQYF.

This chain connects TRBV6-2 or TRBV6-3 to TRBJ1-2; 7 bases fit TRBD1. Germline V gene lookup returns CDR1 MNHEY and CDR2 SVGEGT. This CDR3 contains 13 residues. V lost 6 bases to trimming and J lost 2 bases; unmatched junction nucleotides: 3. The CDR3 protein is CASSWGQNYGYTF. The CDR3 DNA reads as TGTGCCAGCAGCTGGGGACAGAACTATGGCTACACCTTC.

In its sample, this clone was seen once. The chain recombines TRBV9 with TRBJ2-2; 8 positions agree with TRBD1. The CDR3 spans 16 residues. Germline assignment: CDR1 SGDLS and CDR2 YYNGEE. V gave up 4 bases and J gave up 3 bases; unmatched junction bases: 8. CDR3 protein: CASSPRTGTDTGELFF. DNA for the CDR3: TGTGCCAGCAGCCCCCGGACAGGGACCGACACCGGGGAGCTGTTTTTT.

With regard to this clone: The same CDR3 can be traced to other DNA sequences in this sample. The genes are TRBV4-3 and TRBJ1-2; perhaps TRBD1 as D (5 bases). V was pared by 2 bases and J by 3 bases, with 10 bases between. Germline V gives CDR1 LGHNA, CDR2 YSLEER. CDR3 size: 14 residues. For the CDR3, the DNA is TGCGCCAGCAGCCAATCGGGGGTTGACTATGGCTACACCTTC. Its translation is CASSQSGVDYGYTF.

The gene calls are TRBV10-3 and TRBJ2-5; 8 bases agree with TRBD2. The CDR3 spans 16 residues. In germline, CDR1 is ENHRY, CDR2 SYGVKD. With V trimmed by 6 bases and J by 3 bases, 12 bases remained unmatched. CDR3 sequence: CAIRGSLLAVKETQYF. In DNA form, the CDR3 reads TGTGCCATCAGGGGCAGCCTACTAGCGGTTAAAGAGACCCAGTACTTC.

The chain uses TRBV25-1 and TRBJ1-2; D is possibly TRBD1 (6 bases). The CDR3 has 12 amino acids. Trimming took 3 bases from V and 5 from J, leaving 7 bases between them. Germline V gives CDR1 MGHDK, CDR2 SYGVNS. In nucleotides, the CDR3 is TGTGCCAGCAGTGAGGACAGATATGGCTACACCTTC. As protein: CASSEDRYGYTF.

Only one count was recorded for this clone. The chain recombines TRBV30 with TRBJ2-5, with 9 bases lining up with TRBD2. There are 12 residues in the CDR3. Germline CDR1 reads GTSNPN; CDR2 reads SVGIG (reference sequence). DNA for the CDR3: TGTGCTCAAGCGGGGGGCAAAGAGACCCAGTACTTC. Protein sequence: CAQAGGKETQYF.

The chain combines TRBV3-1 (or the pseudogene TRBV3-2) with TRBJ2-1; 11 bases fit TRBD2. This CDR3 region has 16 residues. Germline values: CDR1 LGHDT, CDR2 YNNKEL (reference sequence). Unmatched junction bases numbered 4, after V lost 4 bases and J lost 2 bases. The CDR3 sequence is CASSPQLAGAYNEQFF. The CDR3 nucleotides are TGTGCCAGCAGCCCCCAACTAGCGGGGGCCTACAATGAGCAGTTCTTC.